Detailed here is one TCR beta chain. Antigen unknown. The sample originates from a study of T cell responses to AZD1222 COVID-19 vaccine. Overall study results and limits: The donor group comprised mostly white British people and more females; the analysis possibly underestimated clonal diversity.

Some clones are missing from TCRdb's copy, which holds only in-frame ones; the method was immunoSEQ multiplex PCR. The data contain about 120,000 clones, approximately 86% of them singletons. V was shortened by 1 base and J by 13 bases, with 18 bases between the two germline ends. Germline CDR1 and CDR2: SGHDT and YYEEEE. The CDR3 sequence is 14 residues long. The genes are TRBV5-6 and TRBJ2-1; D is possibly TRBD1 (5 bases). Specimen: peripheral blood, collected on day 0 of AZD1222 vaccination. The clonotype originates from an adult in good health. The CDR3 region has the DNA TGTGCCAGCAGCTTGTCTCAGGGAACGCGATATCAGTTCTTC. Translation gives CASSLSQGTRYQFF.